These T cell receptor beta chains were read from a single sample in a study of monozygotic twins with inflammatory bowel disease. TCRdb re-called the 5' RACE reads; every CDR3 protein appears as one record, without DNA. This repertoire includes 93,000 or so distinct CDR3 sequences. Specimen: blood. The source of these receptors is a human donor with ulcerative colitis or Crohn's disease, or a healthy co-twin of an affected twin (not recorded which). CDR3s include the opening cysteine and the closing phenylalanine or tryptophan.

TRBV30,TRBJ1-2,CAWSVQNYGYTF
TRBV10-3,TRBJ1-2,CAISESGRANYGYTF
TRBV20-1,TRBJ2-1,CSARDTQGNEQFF
TRBV4-3,TRBJ2-1,CASSQGLAEAYNEQFF
TRBV6-6,TRBJ2-1,CASSYTITGTSGFF
TRBV10-3,TRBJ2-5,CAISPSSTGLRETQYF
TRBV28,TRBJ2-3,CASSSGPPSSDTQYF
TRBV12-3/TRBV12-4,TRBJ1-4,CASSPGGEFGEKLFF
TRBV4-3,TRBJ2-2,CASSRQRSGMAGELFF
TRBV18,TRBJ2-1,CASSPLGLAGDNEQFF
TRBV30,TRBJ2-7,CAWKLAGGYEQYF
TRBV20-1,TRBJ1-3,CSASAGNTIYF
TRBV5-1,TRBJ1-2,CASSLRSIRDGYTF
TRBV20-1,TRBJ2-5,CSASGTAKETQYF
TRBV7-6,TRBJ2-6,CASSLAPTGMYVANVLTF
TRBV5-6,TRBJ1-1,CATTRGVNTEAFF
TRBV10-3,TRBJ1-6,CAISIGQENSPLHF
TRBV18,TRBJ2-5,CASSPLHQETQYF
TRBV7-7,TRBJ1-1,CASSLRLNTEAFF
TRBV24-1,TRBJ2-7,CATSSQGYEQYF
TRBV7-2,TRBJ2-2,CASSWRSSNTGELFF
TRBV7-2,TRBJ2-7,CASSLSQGAYEQYF
TRBV28,TRBJ1-5,CASSSRFIAGTPTQPQHF
TRBV4-2,TRBJ2-7,CASSQGDRPEQYF
TRBV7-2,TRBJ2-3,CASSSHGAGGGSDTQYF
TRBV4-3,TRBJ2-1,CASSQDRQGALYNEQFF
TRBV7-2,TRBJ1-5,CASSLGSGGNQPQHF
TRBV7-9,TRBJ2-2,CASSFRVRTGELFF
TRBV10-3,TRBJ1-5,CAISGGGSNQPQHF
TRBV11-2,TRBJ1-4,CASSLRSGQGRIEKLFF
TRBV20-1,TRBJ1-1,CSARDRAGAEAFF
TRBV3-1,TRBJ2-3,CASSPSHTDTQYF
TRBV10-3,TRBJ2-1,CAIMPAGAYNEQFF
TRBV19,TRBJ2-7,CASSMGTGTPPEQYF
TRBV20-1,TRBJ2-7,CSASARSSRGDF
TRBV2,TRBJ2-1,CASRPGQGVNEQFF
TRBV4-3,TRBJ2-7,CASSRIKLGAGVLYEQYF
TRBV29-1,TRBJ2-5,CSVEPAAETQYF
TRBV20-1,TRBJ2-1,CSARGVAGGINEQFF
TRBV5-8,TRBJ2-1,CASSFQGRSYNEQFF
TRBV12-3/TRBV12-4,TRBJ2-3,CASSPGQGVDTQYF
TRBV12-3/TRBV12-4,TRBJ2-1,CASSWSAKRGGREQFF
TRBV5-1,TRBJ1-6,CASSLRSSYNSPLHF
TRBV6-5,TRBJ2-1,CASSSSDRDHNEQFF
TRBV20-1,TRBJ2-5,CSANPRDRGWETQYF
TRBV5-1,TRBJ2-4,CASSLPPGTGENIQYF
TRBV5-1,TRBJ2-2,CASSSYSRDTGELFF
TRBV7-2,TRBJ2-1,CASSTGNTYNEQFF
TRBV27,TRBJ2-7,CASSLRRSYEQYF
TRBV4-2,TRBJ2-7,CASSQGQELYEQYF
TRBV20-1,TRBJ1-2,CSASTGTSGGYTF
TRBV19,TRBJ1-6,CATHRDRNSPLHF
TRBV5-1,TRBJ2-7,CASSPGTSGYEQYF